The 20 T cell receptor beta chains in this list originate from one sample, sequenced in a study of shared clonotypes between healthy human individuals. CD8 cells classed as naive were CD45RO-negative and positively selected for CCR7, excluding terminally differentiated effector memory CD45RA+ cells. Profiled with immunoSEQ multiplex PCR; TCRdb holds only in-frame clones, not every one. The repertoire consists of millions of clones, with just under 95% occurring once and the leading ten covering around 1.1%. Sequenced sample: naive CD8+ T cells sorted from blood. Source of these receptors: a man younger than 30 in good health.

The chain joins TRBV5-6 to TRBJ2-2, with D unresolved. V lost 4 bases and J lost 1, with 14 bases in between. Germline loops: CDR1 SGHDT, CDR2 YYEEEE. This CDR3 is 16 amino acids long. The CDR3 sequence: CASSPVGSGNTGELFF. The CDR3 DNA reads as TGTGCCAGCAGCCCGGTGGGGTCAGGGAACACCGGGGAGCTGTTTTTT. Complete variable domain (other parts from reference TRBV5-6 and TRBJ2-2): DAGVTQSPTHLIKTRGQQVTLRCSPKSGHDTVSWYQQALGQGPQFIFQYYEEEERQRGNFPDRFSGHQFPNYSSELNVNALLLGDSALYLCASSPVGSGNTGELFFGEGSRLTVL.

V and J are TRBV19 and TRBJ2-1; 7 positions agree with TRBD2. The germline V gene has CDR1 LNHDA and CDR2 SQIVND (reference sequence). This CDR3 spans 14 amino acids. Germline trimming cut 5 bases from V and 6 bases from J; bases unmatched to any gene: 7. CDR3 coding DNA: TGTGCCAGTAGTTGGACTAGAGAAATCAATGAGCAGTTCTTC. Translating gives CASSWTREINEQFF.

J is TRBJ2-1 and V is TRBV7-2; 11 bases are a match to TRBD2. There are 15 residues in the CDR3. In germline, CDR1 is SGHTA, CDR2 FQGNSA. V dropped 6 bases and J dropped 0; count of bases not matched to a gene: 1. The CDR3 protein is CASSTSGGSYNEQFF. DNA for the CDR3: TGTGCCAGCAGTACTAGCGGGGGCTCCTACAATGAGCAGTTCTTC.

The CDR3 DNA reads as TGTGCCAGCTTAAATACAGGGGACACCGGGGAGCTGTTTTTT. Protein product: CASLNTGDTGELFF. The chain joins TRBV28 to TRBJ2-2; TRBD1 matches 7 bases. CDR3 size: 14 residues. V lost 8 bases and J lost 3; bases outside the gene matches: 6. Per the germline V gene, CDR1 is MDHEN and CDR2 is SYDVKM.

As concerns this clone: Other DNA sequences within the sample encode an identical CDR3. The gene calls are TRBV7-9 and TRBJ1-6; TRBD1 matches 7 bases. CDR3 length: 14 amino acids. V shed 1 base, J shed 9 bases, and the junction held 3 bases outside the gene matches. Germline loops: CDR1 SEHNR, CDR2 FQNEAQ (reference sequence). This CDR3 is CASSLGQGGSPLHF. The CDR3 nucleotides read TGTGCCAGCAGCTTAGGGCAGGGGGGTTCACCCCTCCACTTT. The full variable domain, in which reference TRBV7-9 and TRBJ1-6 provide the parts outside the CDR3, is DTGVSQNPRHKITKRGQNVTFRCDPISEHNRLYWYRQTLGQGPEFLTYFQNEAQLEKSRLLSDRFSAERPKGSFSTLEIQRTEQGDSAMYLCASSLGQGGSPLHFGNGTRLTVT.

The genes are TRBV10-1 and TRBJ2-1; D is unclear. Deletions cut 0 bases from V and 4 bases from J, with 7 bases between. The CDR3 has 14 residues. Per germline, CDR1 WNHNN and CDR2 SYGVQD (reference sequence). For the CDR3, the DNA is TGCGCCAGCAGTGAGTCGGCAGGATACAATGAGCAGTTCTTC. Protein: CASSESAGYNEQFF.

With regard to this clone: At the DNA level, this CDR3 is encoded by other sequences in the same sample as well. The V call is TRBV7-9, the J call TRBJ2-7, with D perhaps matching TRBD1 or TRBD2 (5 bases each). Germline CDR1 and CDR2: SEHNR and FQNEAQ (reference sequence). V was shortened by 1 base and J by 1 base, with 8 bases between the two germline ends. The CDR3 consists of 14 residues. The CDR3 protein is CASSLDGTSYEQYF. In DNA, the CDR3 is TGTGCCAGCAGCTTAGACGGGACGTCCTACGAGCAGTACTTC.

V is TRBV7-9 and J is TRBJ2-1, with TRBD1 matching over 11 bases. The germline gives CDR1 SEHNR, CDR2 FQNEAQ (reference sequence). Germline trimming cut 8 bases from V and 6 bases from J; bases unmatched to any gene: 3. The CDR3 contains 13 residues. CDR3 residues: CASWGQGVNEQFF. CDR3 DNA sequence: TGTGCCAGCTGGGGACAGGGGGTCAATGAGCAGTTCTTC.

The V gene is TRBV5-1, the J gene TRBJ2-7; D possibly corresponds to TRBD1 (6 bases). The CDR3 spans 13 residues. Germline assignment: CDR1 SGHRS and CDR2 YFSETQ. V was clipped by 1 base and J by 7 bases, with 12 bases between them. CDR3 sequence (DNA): TGCGCCAGCAGCTTGACCGGACAGCTAGAGCAGTACTTC. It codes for CASSLTGQLEQYF.

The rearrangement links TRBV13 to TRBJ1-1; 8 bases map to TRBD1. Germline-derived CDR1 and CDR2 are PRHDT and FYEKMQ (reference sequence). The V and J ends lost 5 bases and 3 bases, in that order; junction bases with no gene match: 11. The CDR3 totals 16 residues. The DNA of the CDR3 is TGTGCCAGCAGCAGATCAGGGGGCAGAGGTCACACTGAAGCTTTCTTT. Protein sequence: CASSRSGGRGHTEAFF.

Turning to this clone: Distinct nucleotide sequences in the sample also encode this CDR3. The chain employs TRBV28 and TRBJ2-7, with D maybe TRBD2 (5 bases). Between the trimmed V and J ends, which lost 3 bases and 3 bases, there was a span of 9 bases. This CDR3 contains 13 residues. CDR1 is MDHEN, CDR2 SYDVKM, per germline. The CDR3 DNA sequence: TGTGCCAGCAGTTTGGGGAGTCTCTACGAGCAGTACTTC. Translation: CASSLGSLYEQYF.

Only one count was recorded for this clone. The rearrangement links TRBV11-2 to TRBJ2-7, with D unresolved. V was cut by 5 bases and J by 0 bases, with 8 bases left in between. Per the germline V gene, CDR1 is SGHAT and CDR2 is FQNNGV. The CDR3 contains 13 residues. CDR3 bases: TGTGCCAGCAGCCCGTCGAGCTCCTACGAGCAGTACTTC. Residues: CASSPSSSYEQYF. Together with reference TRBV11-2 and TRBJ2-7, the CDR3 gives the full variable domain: EAGVAQSPRYKIIEKRQSVAFWCNPISGHATLYWYQQILGQGPKLLIQFQNNGVVDDSQLPKDRFSAERLKGVDSTLKIQPAKLEDSAVYLCASSPSSSYEQYFGPGTRLTVT.

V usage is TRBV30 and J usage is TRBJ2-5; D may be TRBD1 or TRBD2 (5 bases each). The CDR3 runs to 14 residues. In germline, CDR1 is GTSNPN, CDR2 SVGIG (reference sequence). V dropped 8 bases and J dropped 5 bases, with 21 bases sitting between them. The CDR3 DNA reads TGTGCCGGGGACGGGCATTGGGAAGGGGAGACCCAGTACTTC. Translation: CAGDGHWEGETQYF.

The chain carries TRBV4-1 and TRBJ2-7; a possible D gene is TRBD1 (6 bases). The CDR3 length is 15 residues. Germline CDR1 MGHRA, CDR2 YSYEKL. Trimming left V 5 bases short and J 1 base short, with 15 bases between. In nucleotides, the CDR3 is TGCGCCAGCAGCTACAGGGACAAGCTATCCTACGAGCAGTACTTC. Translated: CASSYRDKLSYEQYF.

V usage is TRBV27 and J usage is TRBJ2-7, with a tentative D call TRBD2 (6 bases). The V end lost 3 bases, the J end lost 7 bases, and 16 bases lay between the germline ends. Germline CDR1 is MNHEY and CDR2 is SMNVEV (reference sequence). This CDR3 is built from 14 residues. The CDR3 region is CASSLVGLPMEQYF. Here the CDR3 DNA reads TGTGCCAGCAGTTTGGTGGGACTGCCTATGGAGCAGTACTTC.

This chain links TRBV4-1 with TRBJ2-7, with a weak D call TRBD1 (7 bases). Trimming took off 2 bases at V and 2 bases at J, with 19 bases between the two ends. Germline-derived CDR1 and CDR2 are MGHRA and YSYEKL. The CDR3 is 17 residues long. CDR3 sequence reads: CASSQSPGGTEAYEQYF. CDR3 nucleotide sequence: TGCGCCAGCAGCCAATCCCCTGGGGGGACAGAGGCCTACGAGCAGTACTTC.

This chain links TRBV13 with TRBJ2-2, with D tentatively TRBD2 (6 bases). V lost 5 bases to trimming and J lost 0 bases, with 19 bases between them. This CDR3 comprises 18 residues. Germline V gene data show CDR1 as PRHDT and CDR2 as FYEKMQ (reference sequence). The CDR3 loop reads CASSQRRRDASNTGELFF. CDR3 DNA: TGTGCCAGCAGCCAGAGAAGGAGGGACGCCTCGAACACCGGGGAGCTGTTTTTT.

The CDR3 region has the DNA TGTGCCAGCAGCAAAGCTCGCCGGGACGGTTACGAGCAGTACTTC. Protein product: CASSKARRDGYEQYF. The genes are TRBV21-1 and TRBJ2-7. TRBV21-1 is classified as a pseudogene. This CDR3 is built from 15 residues.

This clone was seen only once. CDR3 in amino acids: CASSEELAGSYNEQFF. The CDR3 DNA reads TGTGCCAGCAGCGAAGAGCTAGCGGGGTCCTACAATGAGCAGTTCTTC. This rearrangement joins TRBV7-6 to TRBJ2-1; 9 bases map to TRBD2. CDR1 and CDR2 (germline): SGHVS, FNYEAQ. The trim removed 5 bases at V and 1 base at J, leaving 6 bases unmatched. The CDR3 length is 16 residues.

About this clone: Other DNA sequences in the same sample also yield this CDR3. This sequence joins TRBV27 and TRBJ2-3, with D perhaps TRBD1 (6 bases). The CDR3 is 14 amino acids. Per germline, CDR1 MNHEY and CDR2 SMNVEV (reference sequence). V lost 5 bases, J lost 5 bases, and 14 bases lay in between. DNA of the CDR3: TGTGCCAGCAGTCAGGGGACCGGCGGAGATACGCAGTATTTT. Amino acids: CASSQGTGGDTQYF.